Below are 22 T cell receptor beta chains sequenced from a single sample in a study of blood T cell repertoires in COVID-19. Here immunoSEQ multiplex PCR was the method, and the copy in TCRdb shows in-frame clones only, minus some. The data show about 220,000 clones, with almost 90% seen just once and roughly 15% held by the top ten. Input material: PBMCs or T cells enriched from blood (not recorded which). These receptors were obtained from a woman aged 50 to 60 with acute COVID-19.

The gene calls are TRBV4-2 and TRBJ1-3; D unclear. Germline V gene sequence: CDR1 LGHNA, CDR2 YNFKEQ. Trimming cost V 1 base and J 4 bases, with 8 bases left between them. The CDR3 sequence is 14 residues long. The CDR3 sequence is CASSQVGTGNTIYF. The CDR3 coding sequence is TGTGCCAGCAGCCAAGTGGGCACCGGAAACACCATATATTTT.

The V gene is TRBV30, the J gene TRBJ1-5, with D perhaps matching TRBD1 (5 bases). In germline, CDR1 is GTSNPN, CDR2 SVGIG (reference sequence). Trimming removed 2 bases at V and 6 bases at J, with 11 bases between. The CDR3 runs 13 residues. The CDR3 nucleotides are TGTGCCTGGAGTTACGGGACTCGTCAGCCCCAGCATTTT. Protein product: CAWSYGTRQPQHF.

V and J are TRBV19 and TRBJ2-1; TRBD2 is a possible D gene (6 bases). Germline V gives CDR1 LNHDA, CDR2 SQIVND (reference sequence). Trimming left V 3 bases short and J 3 bases short, with 9 bases between. The CDR3 covers 14 residues. CDR3 bases: TGTGCCAGTAGTATGCTAGCGAACTACAATGAGCAGTTCTTC. Protein product: CASSMLANYNEQFF.

The rearrangement uses TRBV9 and TRBJ2-2; 7 bases agree with TRBD2. CDR1 SGDLS and CDR2 YYNGEE come from the germline V gene. V lost 4 bases to trimming and J lost 4 bases; unmatched junction nucleotides: 1. The CDR3 totals 13 residues. Here the CDR3 DNA reads TGTGCCAGCAGCCGGGGGGTCACCGGGGAGCTGTTTTTT. Its protein product is CASSRGVTGELFF.

This clone was observed once. This chain links TRBV19 with TRBJ2-2, with 7 bases that match TRBD1. With 3 bases clipped from V and 7 bases from J, the junction kept 8 bases outside the gene matches. This CDR3 has 15 amino acids. Germline V CDR1 and CDR2: LNHDA, SQIVND (reference sequence). The CDR3 coding sequence is TGTGCCAGTAGTATCTTGACAGGGCTGGGCGGGGAGCTGTTTTTT. This encodes CASSILTGLGGELFF.

V usage is TRBV28 and J usage is TRBJ2-7, with 9 bases fitting TRBD2. J was trimmed by 1 base and V by 5 bases; bases with no gene match: 6. The germline V gene has CDR1 MDHEN and CDR2 SYDVKM. This CDR3 is built from 15 residues. CDR3 in amino acids: CASSPGTSFSYEQYF. CDR3 nucleotide sequence: TGTGCCAGCAGTCCCGGGACTAGCTTTTCCTACGAGCAGTACTTC. Supplemented by reference TRBV28 and TRBJ2-7, the full variable domain reads DVKVTQSSRYLVKRTGEKVFLECVQDMDHENMFWYRQDPGLGLRLIYFSYDVKMKEKGDIPEGYSVSREKKERFSLILESASTNQTSMYLCASSPGTSFSYEQYFGPGTRLTVT.

This rearrangement joins TRBV6-5 to TRBJ2-7, with D unresolved. CDR3 length equals 15 residues. Germline lookup yields CDR1 MNHEY and CDR2 SVGAGI. Trimming left V 0 bases short and J 4 bases short, with 13 bases between. CDR3: CASSYSISPGYEQYF. The CDR3 DNA follows: TGTGCCAGCAGTTACTCGATTAGCCCGGGTTACGAGCAGTACTTC.

CDR3 nucleotides: TGTGCCAGCAGTGCGGGACCGAACCAAGAGACCCAGTACTTC. Translation: CASSAGPNQETQYF. This chain connects TRBV28 to TRBJ2-5, with D possibly being TRBD2 (6 bases). Trimming shortened V by 5 bases and J by 0 bases, and 10 bases separated the two germline ends. The CDR3 loop spans 14 amino acids. The germline gives CDR1 MDHEN, CDR2 SYDVKM.

The gene calls are TRBV5-1 and TRBJ2-5; 11 bases fit TRBD2. CDR1 and CDR2 (germline): SGHRS, YFSETQ. Unmatched junction bases numbered 5, after V lost 5 bases and J lost 2 bases. This CDR3 has 15 residues. DNA of the CDR3: TGCGCCAGCAGAACCGGGACTAGCGGACAAGAGACCCAGTACTTC. Protein: CASRTGTSGQETQYF.

The rearrangement joins TRBV19 to TRBJ2-1; a weak D match, TRBD1 (5 bases). V shed 5 bases and J shed 9 bases, with 17 bases lying between them. Germline V CDR1 and CDR2: LNHDA, SQIVND (reference sequence). CDR3 size: 14 residues. CDR3 in amino acids: CASSPGHEMGEQFF. CDR3 coding DNA: TGTGCCAGTAGTCCTGGACATGAGATGGGTGAGCAGTTCTTC.

This rearrangement joins TRBV27 to TRBJ2-5; perhaps TRBD1 as D (6 bases). Germline V CDR1 and CDR2: MNHEY, SMNVEV (reference sequence). The length of the CDR3 is 13 residues. V lost 6 bases and J 0 bases, leaving 8 bases between the germline ends. CDR3 amino acids: CASSQGYQETQYF. CDR3 DNA: TGTGCCAGCAGCCAGGGGTACCAAGAGACCCAGTACTTC.

This rearrangement joins TRBV13 to TRBJ1-2; the D is unclear. The CDR3 length is 15 residues. The V gene lost 0 bases and the J gene lost 2 bases, with 10 bases spanning the gap. Germline V CDR1 and CDR2: PRHDT, FYEKMQ (reference sequence). CDR3 coding DNA: TGTGCCAGCAGCTTAGGACCTACCTTAAACTATGGCTACACCTTC. This gives the protein CASSLGPTLNYGYTF.

V gene TRBV24-1 combines with J gene TRBJ1-2; no firm D call. The CDR3 is 14 amino acids. CDR1 KGHDR and CDR2 SFDVKD come from the germline V gene. V lost 4 bases to trimming and J lost 2 bases, with 10 bases between them. CDR3 in DNA: TGTGCCACCAGTGAAAACCGACAAAACTATGGCTACACCTTC. Translating it yields CATSENRQNYGYTF.

This sequence joins TRBV5-4 and TRBJ1-1, with a tentative D call TRBD1 (6 bases). The V gene's germline CDR1 is SGHNT and CDR2 YYREEE (reference sequence). The CDR3 is made up of 13 amino acids. The V end lost 4 bases, the J end lost 4 bases, and 11 bases lay between the germline ends. In DNA form, the CDR3 reads TGTGCCAGCAGCCTAACAGGGACCACTGAAGCTTTCTTT. It codes for CASSLTGTTEAFF.

This sequence joins TRBV5-5 and TRBJ1-5, with a possible D match to TRBD1 (6 bases). Germline V lookup: CDR1 SGHKS, CDR2 YYEKEE (reference sequence). This CDR3 spans 15 amino acids. Trimming removed 4 bases from V and 6 bases from J, with 17 bases in between. This chain's CDR3 is CASSPDSFFGQPQHF. In DNA form, the CDR3 reads TGTGCCAGCAGCCCGGACAGCTTCTTCGGTCAGCCCCAGCATTTT.

The V call is TRBV5-6, the J call TRBJ1-2; the D is unclear. The CDR3 has 13 amino acids. V was clipped by 3 bases and J by 6 bases, with 12 bases between them. Germline CDR1 SGHDT, CDR2 YYEEEE. In nucleotides, the CDR3 is TGTGCCAGCAGCTCCCTCACTGCCCATGGCTACACCTTC. Encoded protein: CASSSLTAHGYTF.

The chain recombines TRBV10-3 with TRBJ1-4; 7 bases map to TRBD1. V lost 3 bases, J lost 5 bases, and 3 bases stayed unmatched. The germline V gene encodes CDR1 ENHRY and CDR2 SYGVKD. This CDR3 region has 14 residues. For the CDR3, the DNA is TGTGCCATCAGTGAAGGGACAGAAAATGAAAAACTGTTTTTT. This encodes CAISEGTENEKLFF.

The gene calls are TRBV28 and TRBJ1-1; unclear D gene. CDR3 length: 17 residues. CDR1 is MDHEN and CDR2 is SYDVKM in the germline V gene. Trimming shortened V by 7 bases and J by 2 bases, and 23 bases separated the two germline ends. The CDR3 sequence: CASMEGRRGQINTEAFF. In nucleotides, the CDR3 is TGTGCCAGCATGGAAGGGCGAAGAGGGCAGATTAACACTGAAGCTTTCTTT.

This clone appeared once. This chain links TRBV14 with TRBJ2-5; TRBD2 is a possible D gene (5 bases). Deletions cut 4 bases from V and 5 bases from J, with 26 bases between. This CDR3 spans 18 amino acids. CDR1 is SGHDN and CDR2 is FVKESK in the germline V gene. The CDR3 spells CASSPGESGLGRSETQYF. The CDR3 coding sequence is TGTGCCAGCAGCCCTGGGGAGTCTGGTTTGGGCAGGAGCGAGACCCAGTACTTC.

CDR3 residues: CASTQGTNNEQFF. In DNA form, the CDR3 reads TGTGCCAGCACCCAGGGGACTAACAATGAGCAGTTCTTC. V gene TRBV18 combines with J gene TRBJ2-1; D is possibly TRBD2 (7 bases). The V gene lost 8 bases and the J gene lost 5 bases, with 13 bases spanning the gap. The CDR3 sequence is 13 residues long. Germline V gives CDR1 KGHSH, CDR2 LQKENI.

The chain's CDR3 is CASRTGPTYTEAFF. As DNA, the CDR3 is TGTGCCAGCAGGACAGGGCCCACCTACACTGAAGCTTTCTTT. This chain links TRBV2 with TRBJ1-1; TRBD1 agrees at 7 bases. The V gene's germline CDR1 is SNHLY and CDR2 FYNNEI. The trim removed 6 bases at V and 3 bases at J, leaving 7 bases unmatched. The CDR3 contains 14 residues.

The chain has TRBV25-1 and TRBJ2-1, with D possibly being TRBD1 (5 bases). In germline, CDR1 is MGHDK, CDR2 SYGVNS. Trimming cost V 4 bases and J 10 bases, with 29 bases left between them. The CDR3 runs to 18 residues. The CDR3 bases are TGTGCCAGCAGTGGGCTCGCGAGTGACTCCTCCAGGACAAAAGAGCAGTTCTTC. Translation gives CASSGLASDSSRTKEQFF.